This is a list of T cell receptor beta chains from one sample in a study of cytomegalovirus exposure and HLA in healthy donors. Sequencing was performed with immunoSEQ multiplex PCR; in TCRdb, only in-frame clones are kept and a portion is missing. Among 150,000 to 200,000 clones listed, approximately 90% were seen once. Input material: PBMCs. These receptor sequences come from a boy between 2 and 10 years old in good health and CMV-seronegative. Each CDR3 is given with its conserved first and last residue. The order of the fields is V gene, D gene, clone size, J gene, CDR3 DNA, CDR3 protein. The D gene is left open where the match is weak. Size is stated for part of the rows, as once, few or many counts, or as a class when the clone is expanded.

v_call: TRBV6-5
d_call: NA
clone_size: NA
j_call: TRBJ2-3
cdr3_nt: TGTGCCAGCAGAAGGTCCGGGGGAAGCACAGATACGCAGTATTTT
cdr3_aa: CASRRSGGSTDTQYF

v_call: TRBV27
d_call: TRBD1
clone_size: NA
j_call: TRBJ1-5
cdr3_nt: TGTGCCAGCAGCCCGATGACAGGGGGCTATCAGCCCCAGCATTTT
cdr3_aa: CASSPMTGGYQPQHF

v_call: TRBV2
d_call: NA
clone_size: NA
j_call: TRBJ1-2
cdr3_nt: TGTGCCAGCAGTGAGCTGGGGGGAGGCTACACCTTC
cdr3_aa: CASSELGGGYTF

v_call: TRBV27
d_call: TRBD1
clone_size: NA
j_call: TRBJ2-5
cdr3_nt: TGTGCCAGCAGTGGGACAGGGGGTCCCCAGTACTTC
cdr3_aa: CASSGTGGPQYF

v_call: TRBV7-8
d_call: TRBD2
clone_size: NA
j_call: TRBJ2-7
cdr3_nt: TGTGCCAGCAGAGGGACTAGCGGGCCCGGCGAGCAGTACTTC
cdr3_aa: CASRGTSGPGEQYF

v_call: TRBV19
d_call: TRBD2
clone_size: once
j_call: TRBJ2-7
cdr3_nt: TGTGCCACCGGACCGGGACTAGAGTACGAGCAGTACTTC
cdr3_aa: CATGPGLEYEQYF

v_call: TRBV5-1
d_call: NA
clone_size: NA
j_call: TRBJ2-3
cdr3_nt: TGCGCCAGCAGCTGGGCCCCCACAGATACGCAGTATTTT
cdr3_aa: CASSWAPTDTQYF

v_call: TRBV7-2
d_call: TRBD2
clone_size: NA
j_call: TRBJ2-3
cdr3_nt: TGTGCCAGCAGCTTAGCGCTAGCGGGGGGCACAGATACGCAGTATTTT
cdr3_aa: CASSLALAGGTDTQYF

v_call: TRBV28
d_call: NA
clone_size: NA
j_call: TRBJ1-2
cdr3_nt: TGTGCCAGCAGTTTACTAACAGATAACTATGGCTACACCTTC
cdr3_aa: CASSLLTDNYGYTF

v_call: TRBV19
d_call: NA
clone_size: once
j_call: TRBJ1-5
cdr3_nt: TGTGCCAGTAGTATAGGTTCCAGGGGACAGCCCCAGCATTTT
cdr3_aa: CASSIGSRGQPQHF

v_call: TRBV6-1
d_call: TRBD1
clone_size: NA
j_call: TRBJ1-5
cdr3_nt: TGTGCCAGCAGTGAAGGCGGGACAGTCAGACAGCCCCAGCATTTT
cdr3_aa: CASSEGGTVRQPQHF

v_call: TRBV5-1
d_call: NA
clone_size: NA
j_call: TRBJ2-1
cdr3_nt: TGCGCCAGCAGCTTGGCCTCTGTACAGGGCGCTGAGCAGTTCTTC
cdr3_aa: CASSLASVQGAEQFF

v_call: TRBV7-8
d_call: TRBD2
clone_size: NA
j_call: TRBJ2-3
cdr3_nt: TGTGCCAGCAGCTCAATGGGACTAGCGGGCACAGATACGCAGTATTTT
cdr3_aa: CASSSMGLAGTDTQYF

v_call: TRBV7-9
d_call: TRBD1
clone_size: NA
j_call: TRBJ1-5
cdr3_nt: TGTGCCAGCAGCTCGGGACAGGGGGCACAGCCCCAGCATTTT
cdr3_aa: CASSSGQGAQPQHF

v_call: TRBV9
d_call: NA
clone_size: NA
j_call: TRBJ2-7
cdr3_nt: TGTGCCAGCTCGTCGGCTCTCGGGGGCGAGCAGTACTTC
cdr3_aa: CASSSALGGEQYF

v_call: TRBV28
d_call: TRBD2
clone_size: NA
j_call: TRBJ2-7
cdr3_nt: TGTGCCAGCAGTTTGACTCGCGGAGCGGGGGGGCTCTACGAGCAGTACTTC
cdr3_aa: CASSLTRGAGGLYEQYF

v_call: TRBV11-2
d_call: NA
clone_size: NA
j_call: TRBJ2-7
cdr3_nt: TGTGCCAGCAGTCGCCCGCTTATACACTACGAGCAGTACTTC
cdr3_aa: CASSRPLIHYEQYF

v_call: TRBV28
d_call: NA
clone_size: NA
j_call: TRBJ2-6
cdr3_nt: TGTGCCAGCAGCCTCCGTGACAGCCCTACTGGGGCCAACGTCCTGACTTTC
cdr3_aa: CASSLRDSPTGANVLTF

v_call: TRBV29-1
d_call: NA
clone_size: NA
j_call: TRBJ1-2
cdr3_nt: TGCAGCGTTGATGGGGCAAATAACTATGGCTACACCTTC
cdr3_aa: CSVDGANNYGYTF

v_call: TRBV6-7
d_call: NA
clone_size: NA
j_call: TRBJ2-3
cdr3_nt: TGTGCCAGCAGTCCTTATTATCGGGCAGGGAAATTTGGAGATACGCAGTATTTT
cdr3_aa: CASSPYYRAGKFGDTQYF

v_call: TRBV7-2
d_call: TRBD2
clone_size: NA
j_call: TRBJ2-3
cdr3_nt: TGTGCCAGCAGCTTAGGCCCCTTGGCTAGCGGGGATACGCAGTATTTT
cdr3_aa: CASSLGPLASGDTQYF

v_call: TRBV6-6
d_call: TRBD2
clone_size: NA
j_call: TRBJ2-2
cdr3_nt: TGTGCCAGCAGTTACGGGACTAGACAGAACACCGGGGAGCTGTTTTTT
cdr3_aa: CASSYGTRQNTGELFF

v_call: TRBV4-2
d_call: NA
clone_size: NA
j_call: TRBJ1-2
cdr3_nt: TGTGCCAGCAGCCACGAAACAGGGCCCGGAGCTAACTATGGCTACACCTTC
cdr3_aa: CASSHETGPGANYGYTF

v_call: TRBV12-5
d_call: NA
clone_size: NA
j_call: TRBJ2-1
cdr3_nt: TGTGCTAGTGGTTCCAGCGGGTTCTCCTACAATGAGCAGTTCTTC
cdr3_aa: CASGSSGFSYNEQFF

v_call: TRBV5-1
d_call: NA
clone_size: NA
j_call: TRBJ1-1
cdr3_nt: TGCGCCAGCAGCCTCTGGACGGGGAAGAACACTGAAGCTTTCTTT
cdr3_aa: CASSLWTGKNTEAFF

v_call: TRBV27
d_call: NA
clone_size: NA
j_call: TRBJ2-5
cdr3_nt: TGTGCCAGCATGGGGGGGGGCTCCCAAGAGACCCAGTACTTC
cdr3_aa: CASMGGGSQETQYF

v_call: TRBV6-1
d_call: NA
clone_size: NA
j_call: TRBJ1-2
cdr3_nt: TGTGCCAGCAGTGATGGGGGAGGGGGAAACTATGGCTACACCTTC
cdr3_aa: CASSDGGGGNYGYTF

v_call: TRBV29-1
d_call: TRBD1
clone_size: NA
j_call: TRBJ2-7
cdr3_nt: TGCAGCGTTTCCAGGACAGGGTTAGGCCACGAGCAGTACTTC
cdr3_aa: CSVSRTGLGHEQYF

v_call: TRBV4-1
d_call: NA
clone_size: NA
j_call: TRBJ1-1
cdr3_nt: TGCGCCAGCAGCCAGGTCGTCCCGCGGACAGCGAACACTGAAGCTTTCTTT
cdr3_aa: CASSQVVPRTANTEAFF

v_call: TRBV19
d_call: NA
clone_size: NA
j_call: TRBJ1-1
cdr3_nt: TGTGCCAGTAGTGCAGGCCCCCAGGGTATCACTGAAGCTTTCTTT
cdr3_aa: CASSAGPQGITEAFF

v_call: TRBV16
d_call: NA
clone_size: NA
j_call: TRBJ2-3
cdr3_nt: TGTGCCAGCAGCCAAATAGGCACAGATACGCAGTATTTT
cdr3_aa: CASSQIGTDTQYF

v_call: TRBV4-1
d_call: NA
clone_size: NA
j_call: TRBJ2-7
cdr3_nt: TGCGCCAGCAGCCCGCAGGAGGGGTACGAGCAGTACTTC
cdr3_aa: CASSPQEGYEQYF

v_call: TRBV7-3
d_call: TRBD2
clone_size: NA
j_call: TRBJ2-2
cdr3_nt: TGTGCCAGCAGCCCTCGGACTAGAAACACCGGGGAGCTGTTTTTT
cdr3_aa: CASSPRTRNTGELFF

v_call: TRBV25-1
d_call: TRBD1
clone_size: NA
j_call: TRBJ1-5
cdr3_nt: TGTGCCAGCAGTGAGGGGGACAGGGGGCAGCCCCAGCATTTT
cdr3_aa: CASSEGDRGQPQHF

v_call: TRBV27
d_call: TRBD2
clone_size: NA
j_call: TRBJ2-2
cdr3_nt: TGTGCCAGCAGTTTAGGACTAGCGGGGGCCGGGGAGCTGTTTTTT
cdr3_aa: CASSLGLAGAGELFF

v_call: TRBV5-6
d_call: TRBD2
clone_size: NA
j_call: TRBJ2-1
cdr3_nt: TGTGCCAGCAGCTTGGTCGCGGGGGGGACCTACAATGAGCAGTTCTTC
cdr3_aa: CASSLVAGGTYNEQFF

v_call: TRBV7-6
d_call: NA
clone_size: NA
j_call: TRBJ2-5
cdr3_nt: TGTGCCAGCAGCCCTGAGCCCAGGGTAGGAGAGACCCAGTACTTC
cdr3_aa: CASSPEPRVGETQYF

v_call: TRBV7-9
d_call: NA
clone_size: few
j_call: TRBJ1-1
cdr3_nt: TGTGCCAGCAGCCATGGGGGCTTGGGGACTGAAGCTTTCTTT
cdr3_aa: CASSHGGLGTEAFF

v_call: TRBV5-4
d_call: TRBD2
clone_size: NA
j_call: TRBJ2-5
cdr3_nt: TGTGCCAGCAGCCCGGGGACTAAAAACAGTAGGGAGACCCAGTACTTC
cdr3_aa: CASSPGTKNSRETQYF

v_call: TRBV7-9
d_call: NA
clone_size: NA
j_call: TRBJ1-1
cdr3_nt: TGTTCCAGCAGCTTGGGGGCCGCTGAAGCTTTCTTT
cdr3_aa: CSSSLGAAEAFF

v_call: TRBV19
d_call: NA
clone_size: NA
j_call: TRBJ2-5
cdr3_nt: TGTGCCAGTAGTATGGGAGATAGAACGGAAGAGACCCAGTACTTC
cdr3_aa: CASSMGDRTEETQYF

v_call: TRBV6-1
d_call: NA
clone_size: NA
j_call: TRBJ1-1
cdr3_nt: TGTGCCAGCAGTGATACAGGAACAGATGAAGCTTTCTTT
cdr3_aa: CASSDTGTDEAFF

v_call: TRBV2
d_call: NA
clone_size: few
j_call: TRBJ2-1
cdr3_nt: TGTGCCAGCAGTGATTTTAGTGTCCATGAGCAGTTCTTC
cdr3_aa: CASSDFSVHEQFF

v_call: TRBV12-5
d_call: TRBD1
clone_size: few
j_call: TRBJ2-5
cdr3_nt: TGTGCTAGTGGTTCCACACAGGGGGGAAGGCAGACCCAGTACTTC
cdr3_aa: CASGSTQGGRQTQYF

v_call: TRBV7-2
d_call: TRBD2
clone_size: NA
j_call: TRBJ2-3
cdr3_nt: TGTGCCAGCAGCTTAGCGGTAGCGGGGGGGCTGGGGTATTTT
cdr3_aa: CASSLAVAGGLGYF

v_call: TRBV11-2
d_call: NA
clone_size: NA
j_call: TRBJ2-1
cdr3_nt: TGTGCCAGCAGCTTAGTTCTCCGGCGGAACAATGAGCAGTTCTTC
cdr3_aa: CASSLVLRRNNEQFF

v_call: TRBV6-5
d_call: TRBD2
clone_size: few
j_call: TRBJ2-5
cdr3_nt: TGTGCCAGCAGTGTTCTTGCGGGAGAAGTAGAGACCCAGTACTTC
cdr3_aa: CASSVLAGEVETQYF

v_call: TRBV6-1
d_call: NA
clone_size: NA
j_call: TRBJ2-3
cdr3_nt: TGTGCCAGCATTTCTAGCGTCGTGAGCACAGATACGCAGTATTTT
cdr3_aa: CASISSVVSTDTQYF

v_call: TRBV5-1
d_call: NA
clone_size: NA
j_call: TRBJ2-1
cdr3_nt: TGCGCCAGCAGCTCGCGGACTTACAATGAGCAGTTCTTC
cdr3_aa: CASSSRTYNEQFF

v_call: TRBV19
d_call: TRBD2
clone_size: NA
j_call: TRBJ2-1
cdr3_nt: TGTGCCAGTAGTTTGCGGGGGGACCCCTACAATGAGCAGTTCTTC
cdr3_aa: CASSLRGDPYNEQFF

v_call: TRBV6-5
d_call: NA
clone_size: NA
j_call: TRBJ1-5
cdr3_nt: TGTGCCAGCGGGGCGGGGTGGGATCAGCCCCAGCATTTT
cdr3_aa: CASGAGWDQPQHF

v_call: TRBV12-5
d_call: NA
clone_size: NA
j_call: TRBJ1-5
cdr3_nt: TGTGCTAGTGGCTACAATCAGCCCCAGCATTTT
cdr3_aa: CASGYNQPQHF

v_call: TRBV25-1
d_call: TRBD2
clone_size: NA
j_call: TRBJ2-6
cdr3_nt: TGTGCCAGCAGTGGACGGGGGGAGAGCTCTGGGGCCAACGTCCTGACTTTC
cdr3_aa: CASSGRGESSGANVLTF

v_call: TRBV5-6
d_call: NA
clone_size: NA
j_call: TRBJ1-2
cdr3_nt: TGTGCCAGCAGCCCCCCCGGGGAAGGGTTGGCCGTATCTAGCTACACCTTC
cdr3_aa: CASSPPGEGLAVSSYTF

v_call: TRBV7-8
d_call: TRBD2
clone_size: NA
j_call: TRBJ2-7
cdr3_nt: TGTGCCAGCAGCTTAGTGGGCGGGAGCTTCTCCTACGAGCAGTACTTC
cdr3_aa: CASSLVGGSFSYEQYF

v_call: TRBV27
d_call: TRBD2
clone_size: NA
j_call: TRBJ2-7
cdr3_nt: TGTGCCAGCAGTCCCCGGGGGGGCGGAACCTACGAGCAGTACTTC
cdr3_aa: CASSPRGGGTYEQYF

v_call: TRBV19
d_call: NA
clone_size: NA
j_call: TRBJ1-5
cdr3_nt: TGTGCCAGCACCAGTAGCAATCAGCCCCAGCATTTT
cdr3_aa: CASTSSNQPQHF

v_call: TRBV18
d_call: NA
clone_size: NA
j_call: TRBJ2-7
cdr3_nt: TGTGCCAGCTCACCACCGAGGGGGACCACCTACGAGCAGTACTTC
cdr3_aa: CASSPPRGTTYEQYF

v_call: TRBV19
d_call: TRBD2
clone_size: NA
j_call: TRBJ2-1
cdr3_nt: TGTGCCAGTAGCGGGACTAGCGGGATTAATGAGCAGTTCTTC
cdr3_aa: CASSGTSGINEQFF

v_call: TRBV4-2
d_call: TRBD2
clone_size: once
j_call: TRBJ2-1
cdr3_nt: TGTGCCAGCAGCCAAGATGGCGGGAGTTTCTCCTACAATGAGCAGTTCTTC
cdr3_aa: CASSQDGGSFSYNEQFF